This T cell receptor (beta chain) was recovered during a study of CXCR3-negative and CXCR3-positive naive CD8 T cells. Notes on the study in general: The TRBV-TRBJ usage of naive CXCR3-negative and CXCR3-positive cells was similar, but that of memory cells differed.

The CDR3 extends over 12 amino acids. From germline, CDR1 is MNHNY and CDR2 SVGAGI (reference sequence). The libraries of TRB cDNA were prepared using 5' RACE with UMI labels. TCRdb reanalyzed the 5' RACE reads, giving one entry per CDR3 protein sequence and no DNA. Its table records about 57,000 distinct CDR3 sequences. For this clonotype: What it recognizes is unknown.

Every CD8+ subset sample held around 300,000 flow-sorted cells, done in triplicate. This chain uses TRBV6-6 with TRBJ2-5. The sequence came from a human donor in good health. Some clones in this sample may be carry-over from other donors' samples. The sample comprised memory CD8+ T cells from blood. The CDR3 protein is CASRNPQETQYF.